This TCR beta chain emerged from a study of blood T cell repertoires in COVID-19. At the level of the study: Collection of acute and convalescent COVID-19 samples took place in the United States, Italy and Spain.

Recruits, aged roughly 18 to 89 years, lived in about two dozen US areas. Cohort allocation depended upon clinical history that participants reported. For recovered donors of Cohort 3, there were two negative PCRs, clearance, or symptom resolution. Some clones are missing from TCRdb's copy, which holds only in-frame ones; the method was immunoSEQ multiplex PCR. The sample records about 210,000 clones, more than 70% being singletons. Germline CDR1 is SGHNT and CDR2 is YENEEA. With V trimmed by 5 bases and J by 1 base, 2 bases remained unmatched. The CDR3 sequence is 13 residues long. Input material: PBMCs or T cells enriched from blood (not recorded which). The rearrangement joins TRBV11-3 to TRBJ2-7, with TRBD1 identical over 7 bases. The TCR originated in a woman aged 18-29 years who had recovered from COVID-19. CDR3 residues: CASSRDSSYEQYF. Here the CDR3 DNA reads TGTGCCAGCAGCCGGGACAGTTCCTACGAGCAGTACTTC.